This T cell receptor (beta chain) was identified during a study of regulatory T cells in long-lasting Graves disease. General study results and limits: Newly diagnosed disease favored TRBV20-1 and TRBJ2-1 over persistent disease. The study examined only peripheral blood, not thyroid tissue. It was possible that the small sample size reduced accuracy.

The time point is: persistent/refractory GD, antithyroid drugs over 5 years with positive TRAb. RNA from PBMCs was the source of the TCR library. CDR3 size: 13 residues. V shed 10 bases and J 0 bases; nucleotides not matched to a gene: 5. Germline assignment: CDR1 ENHRY and CDR2 SYGVKD. The authors built TCR beta libraries using iRepertoire HTBI primers and Arm-PCR of CDR3 regions. Original methodology: From all samples, identification returned 14 TRBJ and 60 to 80 TRBV segments. One entry per CDR3 protein, called by TCRdb with MiXCR from the multiplex PCR reads. These V and J calls are TCRdb output, not the study's own analysis. The data contain 300,000 to 350,000 distinct CDR3 sequences, roughly a fifth of them singletons. This clonotype came up many times. Its antigen is currently unknown. This may be a read error: a much more frequent sequence differs by one nucleotide. The CDR3 does not close with the conserved phenylalanine or tryptophan, likely indicating a read error.

The V gene is TRBV10-3, the J gene TRBJ1-1, with 7 positions matching TRBD1. The source material was peripheral blood mononuclear cells (PBMCs), sampled when the disease was refractory, from a patient treated with antithyroid drugs. The receptor was derived from a female donor with Graves disease. DNA for the CDR3: TGTGCCACCGGGACAGATCTGAACACTGAAGCTTTCCTT. Translated: CATGTDLNTEAFL.